Below, one TCR beta chain is given with its context. Its antigen is currently unknown. Relapses following autologous stem cell transplantation were seen in all patients, with brentuximab vedotin exposure varying. The junction had 0 bases not matched to a gene; V was cut back by 5 bases and J by 6 bases. CDR1 is SGHAT, CDR2 FQNNGV, per germline. The CDR3 consists of 11 residues. This specimen comes from a study of PD-1 blockade in classical Hodgkin lymphoma. General study findings and limits: A significant rise in TCR diversity by C4D1 was seen for CD4+ but not CD8+ cells. Patients who responded completely had about the same baseline diversity as newly diagnosed patients. Nivolumab initiation under 1 year post-ASCT meant exclusion.

The assay was immunoSEQ multiplex PCR, and TCRdb's table has in-frame clones only and misses some. The sample records around 40,000 clones, about 77% being singletons. The V call is TRBV11-2, the J call TRBJ1-1, with TRBD1 matching 7 bases. The TCR sequence derives from a human donor with classical Hodgkin lymphoma. The sample here was peripheral blood mononuclear cells (PBMCs), taken at baseline. The CDR3 DNA reads as TGTGCCAGCAGCCAGGGGGCTGAAGCTTTCTTT. Translating gives CASSQGAEAFF.